This TCR beta chain was identified in a study of T cell repertoires in cytomegalovirus infection. The V gene end was trimmed by 6 bases and the J gene end by 4 bases; junction bases not matched to a gene: 6. This CDR3 has 15 residues. Notes on this clonotype: Its antigen is not known.

In TCRdb, the reads were re-called with MiXCR into one record per CDR3 protein. The sample shows some 350,000 distinct CDR3 sequences, just under 35% of them seen only once. The study, taken as a whole, reports: Carriers of CMV plus the relevant HLA were identified by cumulative public TCR beta family frequency. There were HLA-C-restricted CMV-specific TCR beta clonotypes dominating the ex vivo response.

This chain joins TRBV12-3 or TRBV12-4 and TRBJ2-1, with 10 bases identical to TRBD2. This TCR was sampled from a human donor in good health (CMV status not recorded). Some clones in this sample may be carry-over from other donors' samples. Source: cultured PBMCs, taken from culture after CMV antigen stimulation. The CDR3 loop is CASRGGLADYNEQFF. The DNA for the CDR3 is TGTGCCAGCAGGGGAGGACTAGCGGATTACAATGAGCAGTTCTTC.